Listed below are T cell receptor beta chains from one sample, sequenced in a study of beta chain features in type 1 diabetes. The repertoire was sequenced with immunoSEQ multiplex PCR; TCRdb's copy has only in-frame clones and lacks some. Of about half a million clones listed, approximately 30% were seen once; the top ten hold about 0.065%. Sequenced: naive CD4+ T cells from blood. Every receptor here comes from a man aged 18 to 29 in good health. CDR3s include the opening cysteine and the closing phenylalanine or tryptophan.

CDR3aa	v_gene	j_gene
CAWSEGLASYNEQFF	TRBV30	TRBJ2-1
CASSLGREGHEQFF	TRBV5-1	TRBJ2-1
CASSSGQGNQETQYF	TRBV5-1	TRBJ2-5
CASSPGGGELFF	TRBV7-9	TRBJ2-2
CASSVAGGAGDEQYF	TRBV9	TRBJ2-7
CAWSDPINQPQHF	TRBV30	TRBJ1-5
CASSPLGGAYNEQFF	TRBV7-2	TRBJ2-1
CASSLTGGAWTEAFF	TRBV27	TRBJ1-1
CATSRDAGGLTREQFF	TRBV15	TRBJ2-1
CASRPGLAERSGANVLTF	TRBV5-4	TRBJ2-6
CASSGLAGGDNEQFF	TRBV19	TRBJ2-1
CASSVGGSSEETQYF	TRBV9	TRBJ2-5
CASSQDRGIYGYTF	TRBV4-3	TRBJ1-2
CASSSPGRGGEAFF	TRBV28	TRBJ1-1
CAWAGGGSEKLFF	TRBV30	TRBJ1-4
CASNAAQGNNEQFF	TRBV7-9	TRBJ2-1
CASSPGGSQETQYF	TRBV18	TRBJ2-5
CASSLPRDRGTDTQYF	TRBV7-9	TRBJ2-3
CASTATHRTDTQYF	TRBV7-2	TRBJ2-3
CASTLWGSVTGELFF	TRBV7-2	TRBJ2-2
CASSSQPDTGELFF	TRBV5-1	TRBJ2-2
CASTEEAGPEAFF	TRBV2	TRBJ1-1
CASSQHRDNQYF	TRBV7-2	TRBJ2-5
CASSLDLRGRGYEQYF	TRBV7-6	TRBJ2-7
CASSAWDGLNTQYF	TRBV6-1	TRBJ2-3
CACEGRVSTEAFF	TRBV30	TRBJ1-1